The 2 T cell receptor beta chains presented below share a single source sample, sequenced in a study of T cell changes during pregnancy in multiple sclerosis. Profiling relied on immunoSEQ multiplex PCR, and the TCRdb table lists in-frame clones only, not all of them. The table includes approximately 57,000 clones, 75% to 95% detected once. The sample was peripheral blood, taken after pregnancy. The receptors were gathered from a female donor in good health, enrolled as a control in a pregnancy study.

The rearrangement links TRBV27 to TRBJ1-1; D may be TRBD1 (6 bases). V lost 3 bases, J lost 7 bases, and 18 bases lay in between. In germline, CDR1 is MNHEY, CDR2 SMNVEV (reference sequence). The CDR3 length is 15 residues. The chain's CDR3 is CASSFDLEGHREAFF. The CDR3 DNA reads TGTGCCAGCAGTTTTGATCTTGAGGGACATCGTGAAGCTTTCTTT.

The count of this clone is one. This chain connects TRBV10-3 to TRBJ2-7, with 7 bases that match TRBD2. Trimming removed 5 bases from V and 2 bases from J; junction bases left unmatched: 6. Looked up from germline, CDR1 is ENHRY and CDR2 is SYGVKD. This CDR3 is built from 14 residues. The CDR3 coding sequence is TGTGCCATCAGTTTAACGGGAGGTACCTACGAGCAGTACTTC. Encoded protein: CAISLTGGTYEQYF.